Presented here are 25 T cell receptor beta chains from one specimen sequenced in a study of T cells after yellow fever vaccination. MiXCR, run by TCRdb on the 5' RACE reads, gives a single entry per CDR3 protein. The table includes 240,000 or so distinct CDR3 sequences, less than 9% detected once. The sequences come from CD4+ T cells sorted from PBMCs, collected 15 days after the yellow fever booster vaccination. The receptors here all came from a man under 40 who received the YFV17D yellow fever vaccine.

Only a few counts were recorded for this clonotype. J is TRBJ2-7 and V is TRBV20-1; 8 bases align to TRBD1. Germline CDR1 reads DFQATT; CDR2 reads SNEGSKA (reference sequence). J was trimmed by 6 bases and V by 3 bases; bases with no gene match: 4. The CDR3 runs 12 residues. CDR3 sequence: CSASRQGPEQYF. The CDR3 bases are TGCAGTGCTAGTAGACAGGGGCCCGAGCAGTACTTC.

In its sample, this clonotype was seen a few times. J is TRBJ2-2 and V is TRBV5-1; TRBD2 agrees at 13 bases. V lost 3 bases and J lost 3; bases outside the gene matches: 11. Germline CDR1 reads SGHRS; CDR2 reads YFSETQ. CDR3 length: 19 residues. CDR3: CASSSRGWTSGRDTGELFF. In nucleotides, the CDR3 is TGCGCCAGCAGCTCCCGGGGCTGGACTAGCGGGAGAGACACCGGGGAGCTGTTTTTT.

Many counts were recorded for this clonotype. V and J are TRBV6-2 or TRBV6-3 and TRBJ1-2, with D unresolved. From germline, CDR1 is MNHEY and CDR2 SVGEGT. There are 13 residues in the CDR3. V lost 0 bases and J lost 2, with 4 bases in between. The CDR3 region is CASSYSGNYGYTF. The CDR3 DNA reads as TGTGCCAGCAGTTACTCGGGAAACTATGGCTACACCTTC.

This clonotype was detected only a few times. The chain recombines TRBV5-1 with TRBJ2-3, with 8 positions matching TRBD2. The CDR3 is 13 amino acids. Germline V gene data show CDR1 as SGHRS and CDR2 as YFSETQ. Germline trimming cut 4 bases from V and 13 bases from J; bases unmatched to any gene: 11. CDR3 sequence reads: CASSPKGLDDKYF. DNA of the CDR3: TGCGCCAGCAGCCCTAAGGGACTAGACGATAAGTATTTT.

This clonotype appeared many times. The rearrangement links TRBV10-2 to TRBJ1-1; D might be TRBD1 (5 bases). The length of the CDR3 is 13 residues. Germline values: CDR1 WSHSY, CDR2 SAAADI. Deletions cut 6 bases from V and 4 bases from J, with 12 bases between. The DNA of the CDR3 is TGCGCCAGCAGCGGGGGATGGGGCACTGAAGCTTTCTTT. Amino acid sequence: CASSGGWGTEAFF.

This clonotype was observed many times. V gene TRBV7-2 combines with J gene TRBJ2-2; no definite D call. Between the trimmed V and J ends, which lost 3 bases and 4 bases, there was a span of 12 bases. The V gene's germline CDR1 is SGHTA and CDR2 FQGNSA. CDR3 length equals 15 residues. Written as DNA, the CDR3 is TGTGCCAGCAGCTTCCGGCTAGGTGCCACCGGGGAGCTGTTTTTT. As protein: CASSFRLGATGELFF. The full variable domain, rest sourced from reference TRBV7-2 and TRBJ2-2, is GAGVSQSPSNKVTEKGKDVELRCDPISGHTALYWYRQSLGQGLEFLIYFQGNSAPDKSGLPSDRFSAERTGGSVSTLTIQRTQQEDSAVYLCASSFRLGATGELFFGEGSRLTVL.

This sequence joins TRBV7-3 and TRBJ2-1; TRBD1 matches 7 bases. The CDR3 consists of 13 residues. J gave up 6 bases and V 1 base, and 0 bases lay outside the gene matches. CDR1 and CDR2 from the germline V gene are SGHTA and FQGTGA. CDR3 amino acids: CASSLRQGNEQFF. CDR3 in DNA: TGTGCCAGCAGCTTAAGACAGGGCAATGAGCAGTTCTTC. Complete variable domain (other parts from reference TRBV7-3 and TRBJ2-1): GAGVSQTPSNKVTEKGKYVELRCDPISGHTALYWYRQSLGQGPEFLIYFQGTGAADDSGLPNDRFFAVRPEGSVSTLKIQRTERGDSAVYLCASSLRQGNEQFFGPGTRLTVL.

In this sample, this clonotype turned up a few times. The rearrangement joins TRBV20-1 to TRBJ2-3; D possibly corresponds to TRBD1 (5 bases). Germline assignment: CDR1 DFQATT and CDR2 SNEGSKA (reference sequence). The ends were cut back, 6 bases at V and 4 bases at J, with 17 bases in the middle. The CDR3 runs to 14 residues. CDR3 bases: TGCAGTGCGACAGAAAGCCTCCTCGCAGATACGCAGTATTTT. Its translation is CSATESLLADTQYF.

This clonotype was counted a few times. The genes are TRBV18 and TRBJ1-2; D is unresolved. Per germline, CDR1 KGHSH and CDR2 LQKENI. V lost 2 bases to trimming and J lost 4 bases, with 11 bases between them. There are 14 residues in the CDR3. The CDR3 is CASSPNSMGYGYTF. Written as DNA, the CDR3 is TGTGCCAGCTCACCAAACAGTATGGGCTATGGCTACACCTTC.

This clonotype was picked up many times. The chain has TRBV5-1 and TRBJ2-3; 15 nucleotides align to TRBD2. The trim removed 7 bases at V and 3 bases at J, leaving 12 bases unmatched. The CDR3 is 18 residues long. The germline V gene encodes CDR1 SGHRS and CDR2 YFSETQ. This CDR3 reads CASQLLGLAGGGTDTQYF. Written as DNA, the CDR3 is TGCGCCAGCCAGCTATTGGGACTAGCGGGAGGAGGTACAGATACGCAGTATTTT.

Written as DNA, the CDR3 is TGCAGTGCTATCCCGAGACAGGGGTTCTATCAGCCCCAGCATTTT. Amino acids: CSAIPRQGFYQPQHF. V is TRBV20-1 and J is TRBJ1-5; 8 bases fit TRBD1. Germline V gene sequence: CDR1 DFQATT, CDR2 SNEGSKA (reference sequence). V lost 4 bases, J lost 5 bases, and 10 bases stayed unmatched. The CDR3 totals 15 residues.

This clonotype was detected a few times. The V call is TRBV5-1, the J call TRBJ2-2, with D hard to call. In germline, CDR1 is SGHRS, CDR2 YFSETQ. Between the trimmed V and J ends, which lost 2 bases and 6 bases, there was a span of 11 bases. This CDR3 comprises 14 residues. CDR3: CASSLNGQAGELFF. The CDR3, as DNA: TGCGCCAGCAGCTTAAATGGGCAGGCCGGGGAGCTGTTTTTT.

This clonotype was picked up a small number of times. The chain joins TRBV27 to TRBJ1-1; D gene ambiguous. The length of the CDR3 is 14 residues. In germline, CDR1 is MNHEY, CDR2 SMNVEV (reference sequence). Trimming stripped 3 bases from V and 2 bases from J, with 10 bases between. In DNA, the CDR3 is TGTGCCAGCAGTTTTTCCGGGATCAACACTGAAGCTTTCTTT. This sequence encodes CASSFSGINTEAFF.

CDR3 sequence: CASSISGSGKTQYF. The CDR3 DNA reads as TGTGCCAGTAGTATATCTGGGAGTGGAAAGACCCAGTACTTC. V is TRBV19 and J is TRBJ2-5, with D maybe TRBD2 (5 bases). Trimming shortened V by 2 bases and J by 6 bases, and 13 bases separated the two germline ends. CDR3 length: 14 residues. From germline, CDR1 is LNHDA and CDR2 SQIVND (reference sequence).

CDR3 nucleotide sequence: TGCGCCAGCAGCCCAGGACAGGTGTCGGGAAACACCATATATTTT. This sequence encodes CASSPGQVSGNTIYF. The V call is TRBV5-1, the J call TRBJ1-3; 7 bases map to TRBD1. The germline CDR1 and CDR2 sequences are SGHRS and YFSETQ. With V trimmed by 4 bases and J by 4 bases, 8 bases remained unmatched. The CDR3 has 15 amino acids.

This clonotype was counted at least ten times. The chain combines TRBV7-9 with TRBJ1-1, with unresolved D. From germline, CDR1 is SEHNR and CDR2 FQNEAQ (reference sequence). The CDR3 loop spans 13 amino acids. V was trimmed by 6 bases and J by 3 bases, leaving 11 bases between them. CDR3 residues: CASSHSVYTEAFF. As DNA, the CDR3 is TGTGCCAGCAGTCACAGCGTTTACACTGAAGCTTTCTTT. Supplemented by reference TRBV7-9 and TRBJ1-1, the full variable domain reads DTGVSQNPRHKITKRGQNVTFRCDPISEHNRLYWYRQTLGQGPEFLTYFQNEAQLEKSRLLSDRFSAERPKGSFSTLEIQRTEQGDSAMYLCASSHSVYTEAFFGQGTRLTVV.

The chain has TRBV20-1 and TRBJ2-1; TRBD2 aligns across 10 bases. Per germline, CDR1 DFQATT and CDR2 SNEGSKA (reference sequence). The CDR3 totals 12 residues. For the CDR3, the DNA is TGCGGTAGCGGGAGGACTGTTGGTGAGCAGTTCTTC. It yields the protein CGSGRTVGEQFF.

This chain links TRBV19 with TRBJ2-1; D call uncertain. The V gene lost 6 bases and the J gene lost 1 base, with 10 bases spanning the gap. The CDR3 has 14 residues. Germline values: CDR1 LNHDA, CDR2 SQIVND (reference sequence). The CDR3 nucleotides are TGTGCCAGTAGCCTCGCAGTTTCCTACAATGAGCAGTTCTTC. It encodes CASSLAVSYNEQFF.

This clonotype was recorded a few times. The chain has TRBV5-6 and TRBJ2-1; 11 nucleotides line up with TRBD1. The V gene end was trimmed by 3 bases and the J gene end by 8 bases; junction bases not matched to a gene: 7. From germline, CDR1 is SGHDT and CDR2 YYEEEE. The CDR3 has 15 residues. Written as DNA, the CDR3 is TGTGCCAGCAGCTCTGGACAGGGGGCTTTTTATGAGCAGTTCTTC. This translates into CASSSGQGAFYEQFF.

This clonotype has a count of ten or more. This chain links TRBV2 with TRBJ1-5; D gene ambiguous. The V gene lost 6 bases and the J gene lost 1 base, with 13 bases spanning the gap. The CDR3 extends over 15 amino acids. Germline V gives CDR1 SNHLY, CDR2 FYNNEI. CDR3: CASRIDLNSNQPQHF. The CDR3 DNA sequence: TGTGCCAGCAGGATTGACCTGAACAGCAATCAGCCCCAGCATTTT.

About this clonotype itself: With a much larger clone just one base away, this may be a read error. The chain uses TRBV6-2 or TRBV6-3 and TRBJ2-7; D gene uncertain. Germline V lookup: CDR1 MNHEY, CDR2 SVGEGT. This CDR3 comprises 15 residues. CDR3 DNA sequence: TGTGCCAGCAGTCTAAGTGGACCTCATACCTACGAGCAGAACTTC. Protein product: CASSLSGPHTYEQNF.

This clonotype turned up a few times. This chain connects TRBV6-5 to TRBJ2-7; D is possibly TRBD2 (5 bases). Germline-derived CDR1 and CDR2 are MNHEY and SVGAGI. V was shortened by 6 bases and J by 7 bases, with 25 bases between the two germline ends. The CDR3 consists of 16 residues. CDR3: CASSLANRLWVWEQYF. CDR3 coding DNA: TGTGCCAGCAGCCTAGCAAATCGCCTTTGGGTTTGGGAGCAGTACTTC.

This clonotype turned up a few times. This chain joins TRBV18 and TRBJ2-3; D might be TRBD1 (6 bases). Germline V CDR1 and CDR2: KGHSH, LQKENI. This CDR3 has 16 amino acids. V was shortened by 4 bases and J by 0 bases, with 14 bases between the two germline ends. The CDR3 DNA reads TGTGCCAGCTCACTTACCGGGACACGAAGCACAGATACGCAGTATTTT. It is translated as CASSLTGTRSTDTQYF.

CDR3 residues: CASDGRVGRMDGYTF. DNA for the CDR3: TGTGCCAGCGACGGCCGTGTGGGGAGGATGGATGGCTACACCTTC. The chain combines TRBV2 with TRBJ1-2; D remains unclear. CDR1 is SNHLY, CDR2 FYNNEI, per germline. Trimming removed 8 bases at V and 6 bases at J, with 22 bases between. There are 15 residues in the CDR3. Drawing the rest from reference TRBV2 and TRBJ1-2, the complete variable domain is EPEVTQTPSHQVTQMGQEVILRCVPISNHLYFYWYRQILGQKVEFLVSFYNNEISEKSEIFDDQFSVERPDGSNFTLKIRSTKLEDSAMYFCASDGRVGRMDGYTFGSGTRLTVV.

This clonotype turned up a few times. The CDR3: CASSLDLLDGTQYF. DNA for the CDR3: TGCGCCAGCAGCTTGGACCTCCTAGACGGTACGCAGTATTTT. The rearrangement links TRBV5-1 to TRBJ2-3; unclear D gene. Germline CDR1 reads SGHRS; CDR2 reads YFSETQ. The CDR3 is 14 amino acids. V was shortened by 0 bases and J by 8 bases, with 13 bases between the two germline ends.